Listed below are T cell receptor beta chains from one sample, sequenced in a study of cytomegalovirus exposure and HLA in healthy donors. TCRdb's table, derived via immunoSEQ multiplex PCR, lists solely in-frame clones and lacks some. The sample consists of 99,000 or so clones, roughly 79% of them appearing once. The sequenced sample was PBMCs. All receptors derive from a man aged 35 to 55 in good health and CMV-seronegative. CDR3s include the opening cysteine and the closing phenylalanine or tryptophan. The D gene is left open where the match is weak. Part of the rows lack a size; the others show once, few, many or a class for expanded clones.

>16|-|TRBJ2-3|TRBD2|TRBV5-6
CASSLALAGVYDTQYF
TGTGCCAGCAGCTTGGCCTTAGCGGGAGTCTATGATACGCAGTATTTT
>18|few|TRBJ2-7|-|TRBV11-3
CASSLDRGSGWRSYEQYF
TGTGCCAGCAGCTTAGATCGCGGGTCTGGGTGGAGGTCCTACGAGCAGTACTTC
>17|-|TRBJ2-3|TRBD2|TRBV7-2
CASSLRTSGGLADTQYF
TGTGCCAGCAGCCTGAGGACTAGCGGGGGGCTGGCAGATACGCAGTATTTT
>14|-|TRBJ1-1|TRBD1|TRBV25-1
CASSDGTGGTEAFF
TGTGCCAGCAGTGATGGGACAGGGGGGACTGAAGCTTTCTTT
>14|-|TRBJ2-7|-|TRBV29-1
CSVEVKGLPYEQYF
TGCAGCGTTGAAGTGAAGGGACTCCCCTACGAGCAGTACTTC
>13|-|TRBJ1-5|-|TRBV19
CASRDAGGLPQHF
TGTGCCAGTAGGGACGCAGGAGGGCTGCCCCAGCATTTT
>15|-|TRBJ1-5|-|TRBV11-2
CASSLDATSRQPQHF
TGTGCCAGCAGCTTAGACGCGACATCACGACAGCCCCAGCATTTT
>15|once|TRBJ1-5|TRBD1|TRBV18
CASSPRDRANQPQHF
TGTGCCAGCTCACCACGGGACAGGGCGAATCAGCCCCAGCATTTT
>13|few|TRBJ2-2|TRBD1|TRBV29-1
CSGMGDRPGELFF
TGCAGCGGTATGGGGGACAGACCCGGGGAGCTGTTTTTT
>14|-|TRBJ2-5|-|TRBV6-5
CASSDSDRKETQYF
TGTGCCAGCAGTGATTCAGACAGAAAAGAGACCCAGTACTTC
>12|few|TRBJ2-1|TRBD1|TRBV27
CASSSRTGRWIF
TGTGCCAGCAGTTCCCGGACAGGGCGTTGGATCTTC
>14|-|TRBJ1-1|-|TRBV28
CASSNPPRNTEAFF
TGTGCCAGCAGCAATCCCCCGAGGAACACTGAAGCTTTCTTT
>15|-|TRBJ2-7|TRBD2|TRBV9
CASSAGEREVDEQYF
TGTGCCAGCAGCGCTGGGGAGCGGGAGGTTGACGAGCAGTACTTC
>13|-|TRBJ1-3|-|TRBV6-1
CASWRGSGNTIYF
TGTGCCAGCTGGCGGGGATCAGGAAACACCATATATTTT
>15|-|TRBJ2-1|TRBD2|TRBV7-3
CASSRLAGGSNEQFF
TGTGCCAGCAGCCGACTAGCGGGGGGCTCCAATGAGCAGTTCTTC